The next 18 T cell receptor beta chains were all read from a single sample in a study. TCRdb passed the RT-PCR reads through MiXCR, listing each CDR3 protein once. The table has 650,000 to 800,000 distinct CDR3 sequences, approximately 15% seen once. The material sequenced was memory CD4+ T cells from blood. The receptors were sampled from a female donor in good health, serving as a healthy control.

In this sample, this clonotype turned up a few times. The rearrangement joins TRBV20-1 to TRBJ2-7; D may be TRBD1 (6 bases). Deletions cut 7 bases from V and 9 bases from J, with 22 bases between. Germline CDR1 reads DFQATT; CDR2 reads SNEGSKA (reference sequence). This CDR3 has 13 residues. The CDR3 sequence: CSVLETGRKAQYF. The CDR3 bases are TGCAGTGTCCTGGAGACAGGACGGAAAGCGCAGTACTTC.

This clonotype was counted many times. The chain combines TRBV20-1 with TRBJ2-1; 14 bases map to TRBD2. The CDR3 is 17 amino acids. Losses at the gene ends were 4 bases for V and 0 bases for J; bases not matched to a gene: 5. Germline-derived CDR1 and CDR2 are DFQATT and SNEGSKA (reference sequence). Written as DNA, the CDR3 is TGCAGTGCTATGACTAGCGGGAGGGGTTACTCCTACAATGAGCAGTTCTTC. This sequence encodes CSAMTSGRGYSYNEQFF.

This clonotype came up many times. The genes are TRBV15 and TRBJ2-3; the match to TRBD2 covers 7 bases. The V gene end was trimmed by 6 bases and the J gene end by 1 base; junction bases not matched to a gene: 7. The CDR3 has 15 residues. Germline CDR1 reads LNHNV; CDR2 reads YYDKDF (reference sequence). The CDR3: CATSPSGEGTDTQYF. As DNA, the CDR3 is TGTGCCACCAGTCCTAGCGGAGAAGGCACAGATACGCAGTATTTT.

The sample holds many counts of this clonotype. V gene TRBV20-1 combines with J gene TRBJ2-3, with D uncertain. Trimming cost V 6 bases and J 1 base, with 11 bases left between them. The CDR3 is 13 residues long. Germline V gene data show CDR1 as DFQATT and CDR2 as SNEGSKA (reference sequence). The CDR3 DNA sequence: TGCAGTGCCACCCGGTTTGGCACAGATACGCAGTATTTT. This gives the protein CSATRFGTDTQYF.

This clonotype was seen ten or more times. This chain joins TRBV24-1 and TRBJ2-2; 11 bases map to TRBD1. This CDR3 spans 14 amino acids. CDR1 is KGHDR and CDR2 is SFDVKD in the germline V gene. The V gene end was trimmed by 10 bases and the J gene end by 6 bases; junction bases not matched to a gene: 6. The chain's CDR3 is CATKPGQGAGELFF. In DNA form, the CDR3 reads TGTGCCACGAAACCGGGACAGGGGGCCGGGGAGCTGTTTTTT.

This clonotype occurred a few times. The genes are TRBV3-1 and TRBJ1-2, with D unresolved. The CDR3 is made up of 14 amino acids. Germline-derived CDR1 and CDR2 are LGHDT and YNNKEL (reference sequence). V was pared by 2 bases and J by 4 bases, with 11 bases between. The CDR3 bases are TGTGCCAGCAGCCAACCCGGAGCTGGCTATGGCTACACCTTC. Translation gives CASSQPGAGYGYTF.

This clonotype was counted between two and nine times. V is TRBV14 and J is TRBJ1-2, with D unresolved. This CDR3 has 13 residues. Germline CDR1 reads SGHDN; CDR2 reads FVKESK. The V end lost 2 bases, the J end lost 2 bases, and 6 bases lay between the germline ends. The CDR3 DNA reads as TGTGCCAGCAGCCAACCGTTCAACTATGGCTACACCTTC. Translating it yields CASSQPFNYGYTF.

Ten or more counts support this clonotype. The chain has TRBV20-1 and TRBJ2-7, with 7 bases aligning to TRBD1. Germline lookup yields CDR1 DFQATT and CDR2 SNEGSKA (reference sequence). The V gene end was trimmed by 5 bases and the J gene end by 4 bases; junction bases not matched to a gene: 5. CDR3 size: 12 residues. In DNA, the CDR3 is TGCAGTGCTCAACCAGGGGGTTACGAGCAGTACTTC. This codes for CSAQPGGYEQYF.

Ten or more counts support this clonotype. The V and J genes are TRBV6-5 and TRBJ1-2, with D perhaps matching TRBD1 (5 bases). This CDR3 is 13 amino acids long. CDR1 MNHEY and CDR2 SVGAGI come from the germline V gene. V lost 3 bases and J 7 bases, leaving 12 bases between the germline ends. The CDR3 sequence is CASSYGTATGYTF. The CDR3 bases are TGTGCCAGCAGTTATGGGACGGCTACTGGCTACACCTTC.

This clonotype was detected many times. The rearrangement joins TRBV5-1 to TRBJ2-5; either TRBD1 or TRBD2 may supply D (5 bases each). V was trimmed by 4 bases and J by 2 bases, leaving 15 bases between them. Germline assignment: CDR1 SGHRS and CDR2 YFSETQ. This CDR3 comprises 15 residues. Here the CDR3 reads CASSRKGTEQETQYF. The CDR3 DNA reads TGCGCCAGCAGCCGAAAAGGGACGGAGCAAGAGACCCAGTACTTC.

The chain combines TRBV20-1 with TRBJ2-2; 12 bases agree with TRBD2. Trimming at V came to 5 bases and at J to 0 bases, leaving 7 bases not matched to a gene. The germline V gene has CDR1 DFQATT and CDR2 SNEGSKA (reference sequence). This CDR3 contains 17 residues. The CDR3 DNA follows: TGCAGTGCTCCTCACGGACTAGCGGGGACGAACACCGGGGAGCTGTTTTTT. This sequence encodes CSAPHGLAGTNTGELFF.

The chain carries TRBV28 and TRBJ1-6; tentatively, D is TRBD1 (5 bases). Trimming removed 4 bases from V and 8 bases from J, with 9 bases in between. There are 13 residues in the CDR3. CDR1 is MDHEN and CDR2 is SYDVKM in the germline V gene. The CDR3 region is CASSSGSDSPLHF. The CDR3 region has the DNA TGTGCCAGCAGTTCAGGGTCGGATTCACCCCTCCACTTT.

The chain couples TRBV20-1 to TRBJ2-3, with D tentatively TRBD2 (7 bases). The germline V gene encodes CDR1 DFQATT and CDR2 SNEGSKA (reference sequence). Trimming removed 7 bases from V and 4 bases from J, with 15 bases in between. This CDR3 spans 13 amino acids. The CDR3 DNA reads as TGCAGTGGAGAGAGGCGGGGGCCAGATACGCAGTATTTT. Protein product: CSGERRGPDTQYF.

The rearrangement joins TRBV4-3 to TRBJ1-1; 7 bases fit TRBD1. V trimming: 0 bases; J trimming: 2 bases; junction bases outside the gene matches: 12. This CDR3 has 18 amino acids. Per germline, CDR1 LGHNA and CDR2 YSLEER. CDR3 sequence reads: CASSQDQFGQVGNTEAFF. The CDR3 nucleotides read TGCGCCAGCAGCCAAGATCAGTTCGGACAGGTTGGAAACACTGAAGCTTTCTTT.

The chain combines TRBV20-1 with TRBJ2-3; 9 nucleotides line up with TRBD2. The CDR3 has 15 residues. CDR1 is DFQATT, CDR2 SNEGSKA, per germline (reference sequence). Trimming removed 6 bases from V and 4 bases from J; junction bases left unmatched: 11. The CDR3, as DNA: TGCAGTGCAACTTATAGCGGGAGAGGACCAGATACGCAGTATTTT. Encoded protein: CSATYSGRGPDTQYF.

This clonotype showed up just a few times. CDR3 DNA: TGCAGTGCTCCCCCGGGGACTAGCGGGAGAGGTGAGCAGTTCTTC. Translation: CSAPPGTSGRGEQFF. This rearrangement joins TRBV20-1 to TRBJ2-1; TRBD2 agrees at 14 bases. This CDR3 is 15 amino acids long. Germline V gives CDR1 DFQATT, CDR2 SNEGSKA (reference sequence). Trimming at V came to 5 bases and at J to 9 bases, leaving 9 bases not matched to a gene.

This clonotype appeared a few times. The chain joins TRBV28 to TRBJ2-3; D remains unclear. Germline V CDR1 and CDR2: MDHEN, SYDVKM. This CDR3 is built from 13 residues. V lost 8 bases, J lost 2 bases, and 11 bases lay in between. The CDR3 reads CASARPTTDTQYF. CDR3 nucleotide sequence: TGTGCCAGCGCTCGGCCTACCACAGATACGCAGTATTTT. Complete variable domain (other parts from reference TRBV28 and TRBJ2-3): DVKVTQSSRYLVKRTGEKVFLECVQDMDHENMFWYRQDPGLGLRLIYFSYDVKMKEKGDIPEGYSVSREKKERFSLILESASTNQTSMYLCASARPTTDTQYFGPGTRLTVL.

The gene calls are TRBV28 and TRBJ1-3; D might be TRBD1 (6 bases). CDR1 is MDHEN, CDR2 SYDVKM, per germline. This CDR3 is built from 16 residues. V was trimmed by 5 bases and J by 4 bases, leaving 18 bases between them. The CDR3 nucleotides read TGTGCCAGCAGTCCTGGTTTTTGGGACATCGGAAACACCATATATTTT. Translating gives CASSPGFWDIGNTIYF. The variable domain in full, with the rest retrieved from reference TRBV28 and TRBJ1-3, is DVKVTQSSRYLVKRTGEKVFLECVQDMDHENMFWYRQDPGLGLRLIYFSYDVKMKEKGDIPEGYSVSREKKERFSLILESASTNQTSMYLCASSPGFWDIGNTIYFGEGSWLTVV.